The 25 T cell receptor beta chains presented below share a single source sample, sequenced in a study of T-cell memory formation after mild COVID-19. MiXCR, run by TCRdb on the 5' RACE reads, gives a single entry per CDR3 protein. The sample lists 150,000 to 200,000 distinct CDR3 sequences, about 20% occurring once. Sequences were obtained from PBMCs or a T cell subset sorted from them (not recorded which). These receptors were taken from an adult woman who had mild COVID-19 (a few samples of this study predate the infection). Cell type and time point are not known.

The chain uses TRBV19 and TRBJ1-5; no clear D gene. The V end lost 4 bases, the J end lost 4 bases, and 5 bases lay between the germline ends. Per germline, CDR1 LNHDA and CDR2 SQIVND (reference sequence). The CDR3 has 12 amino acids. The CDR3 coding sequence is TGTGCCAGTAGTAACCGGAATCAGCCCCAGCATTTT. It translates to CASSNRNQPQHF.

This clonotype came up a few times. This chain connects TRBV4-1 to TRBJ1-4; TRBD1 agrees at 8 bases. The CDR3 loop spans 16 amino acids. With V trimmed by 4 bases and J by 4 bases, 8 bases remained unmatched. CDR1 is MGHRA and CDR2 is YSYEKL in the germline V gene. CDR3 residues: CASSPPDREVNEKLFF. CDR3 bases: TGCGCCAGCAGCCCGCCGGACAGGGAGGTTAATGAAAAACTGTTTTTT.

This clonotype was counted a few times. The chain combines TRBV7-8 with TRBJ2-3, with 8 bases that match TRBD1. Trimming took 1 base from V and 0 from J; bases not matched to a gene: 6. From germline, CDR1 is SGHVS and CDR2 FQNEAQ. This CDR3 is 17 amino acids long. The CDR3 reads CASSLGTGRPSTDTQYF. In DNA form, the CDR3 reads TGTGCCAGCAGCTTAGGGACAGGGAGGCCTAGCACAGATACGCAGTATTTT.

This clonotype was picked up a small number of times. CDR3 nucleotide sequence: TGCAGTGCTAGAGAAAGTAGCGCCTACGAGCAGTACTTC. This encodes CSARESSAYEQYF. The rearrangement links TRBV20-1 to TRBJ2-7; possible D gene TRBD2, 5 bases. V was trimmed by 0 bases and J by 2 bases, leaving 8 bases between them. Germline V CDR1 and CDR2: DFQATT, SNEGSKA (reference sequence). This CDR3 comprises 13 residues.

This chain links TRBV20-1 with TRBJ1-1; D unclear. CDR3 length: 14 amino acids. Trimming shortened V by 6 bases and J by 1 base, and 15 bases separated the two germline ends. CDR1 and CDR2 (germline): DFQATT, SNEGSKA (reference sequence). For the CDR3, the DNA is TGCAGTGCGCCCACAGAGACGCCGAACACTGAAGCTTTCTTT. It specifies CSAPTETPNTEAFF.

The V gene is TRBV12-3 or TRBV12-4, the J gene TRBJ2-1; 8 bases align to TRBD2. This CDR3 comprises 14 residues. V dropped 7 bases and J dropped 5; count of bases not matched to a gene: 7. For the CDR3, the DNA is TGTGCCAGCACAGAAGCGGGAGCTCACAATGAGCAGTTCTTC. It is translated as CASTEAGAHNEQFF.

The V call is TRBV6-2 or TRBV6-3, the J call TRBJ2-4, with D perhaps TRBD2 (6 bases). The germline CDR1 and CDR2 sequences are MNHEY and SVGEGT. CDR3 length: 17 amino acids. The ends were cut back, 3 bases at V and 0 bases at J, with 15 bases in the middle. The DNA for the CDR3 is TGTGCCAGCAGTTATTGGAGGGCCTACCTAGCCAAAAACATTCAGTACTTC. As protein: CASSYWRAYLAKNIQYF.

This clonotype appeared a few times. The chain joins TRBV9 to TRBJ2-1, with 10 positions matching TRBD2. The trim removed 3 bases at V and 7 bases at J, leaving 4 bases unmatched. CDR1 and CDR2 from the germline V gene are SGDLS and YYNGEE. This CDR3 contains 14 residues. In nucleotides, the CDR3 is TGTGCCAGCAGCGGACTAGCGGGTGGAAATGAGCAGTTCTTC. It translates to CASSGLAGGNEQFF.

This rearrangement joins TRBV13 to TRBJ2-7; the D gene is possibly TRBD1 (7 bases). The V end was cut by 2 bases, the J end by 4 bases, with 12 bases between. The length of the CDR3 is 14 residues. CDR1 is PRHDT and CDR2 is FYEKMQ in the germline V gene (reference sequence). The CDR3 here is CASSLQGGFYEQYF. CDR3 DNA: TGTGCCAGCAGCTTACAGGGGGGATTTTACGAGCAGTACTTC.

In this sample, this clonotype turned up a few times. CDR3 bases: TGCGCCAGCAGCTTGGACAGGAGCAGCACAGATACGCAGTATTTT. This encodes CASSLDRSSTDTQYF. The chain joins TRBV5-1 to TRBJ2-3; D might be TRBD1 (5 bases). Trimming cost V 0 bases and J 0 bases, with 8 bases left between them. This CDR3 region has 15 residues. Germline CDR1 and CDR2: SGHRS and YFSETQ.

This clonotype turned up a few times. The rearrangement uses TRBV4-3 and TRBJ2-1, with TRBD2 identical over 7 bases. CDR3 length equals 14 residues. V lost 5 bases, J lost 8 bases, and 9 bases stayed unmatched. Germline CDR1 is LGHNA and CDR2 is YSLEER. CDR3 sequence (DNA): TGCGCCAGCAGCGGACGGACGGGAGGCCATGAGCAGTTCTTC. It specifies CASSGRTGGHEQFF.

The rearrangement uses TRBV9 and TRBJ2-1; D perhaps matches TRBD2 (6 bases). The V end lost 0 bases, the J end lost 4 bases, and 11 bases lay between the germline ends. This CDR3 contains 15 residues. Germline values: CDR1 SGDLS, CDR2 YYNGEE. The CDR3 spells CASSVVGLQYNEQFF. In DNA form, the CDR3 reads TGTGCCAGCAGCGTAGTCGGACTACAGTACAATGAGCAGTTCTTC.

A few counts support this clonotype. The chain employs TRBV5-6 and TRBJ2-5; 7 bases map to TRBD2. The CDR3 is made up of 17 amino acids. The germline gives CDR1 SGHDT, CDR2 YYEEEE. The V segment lost 4 bases and the J segment 1 base; nucleotides outside the gene matches: 13. The CDR3 is CASSLILAEVLQETQYF. In DNA form, the CDR3 reads TGTGCCAGCAGCCTGATCCTAGCGGAGGTCCTCCAAGAGACCCAGTACTTC. The variable domain in full, completed from reference TRBV5-6 and TRBJ2-5, reads DAGVTQSPTHLIKTRGQQVTLRCSPKSGHDTVSWYQQALGQGPQFIFQYYEEEERQRGNFPDRFSGHQFPNYSSELNVNALLLGDSALYLCASSLILAEVLQETQYFGPGTRLLVL.

This clonotype was recorded a few times. The chain is built from TRBV29-1 and TRBJ1-1; a weak D match, TRBD1 (5 bases). The CDR3 is made up of 16 amino acids. The V and J ends lost 3 bases and 6 bases respectively, with 23 bases between them. CDR1 SQVTM and CDR2 ANQGSEA come from the germline V gene. The CDR3 nucleotides read TGCAGCGTTGAGGACGGCGGCGATCGGGGGGGAGCTGAAGCTTTCTTT. This encodes CSVEDGGDRGGAEAFF. The full variable domain, completed using reference TRBV29-1 and TRBJ1-1, is SAVISQKPSRDICQRGTSLTIQCQVDSQVTMMFWYRQQPGQSLTLIATANQGSEATYESGFVIDKFPISRPNLTFSTLTVSNMSPEDSSIYLCSVEDGGDRGGAEAFFGQGTRLTVV.

The chain is built from TRBV12-5 and TRBJ2-3; 7 bases agree with TRBD2. CDR3 length: 17 residues. The V gene's germline CDR1 is LGHNT and CDR2 FRNRAP. V trimming: 5 bases; J trimming: 2 bases; junction bases outside the gene matches: 13. Written as DNA, the CDR3 is TGTGCTAGTGGTCCCCCGGCTAGCGGTTCCATCACAGATACGCAGTATTTT. As protein: CASGPPASGSITDTQYF.

This clonotype was detected only a few times. The chain combines TRBV27 with TRBJ2-7; 10 bases map to TRBD2. J lost 2 bases, V lost 6 bases, and 4 bases had no gene match. CDR1 and CDR2 (germline): MNHEY, SMNVEV (reference sequence). The CDR3 has 14 residues. DNA for the CDR3: TGTGCCAGCAGCTGGACTAGCGGAGCCTACGAGCAGTACTTC. It encodes CASSWTSGAYEQYF.

This chain connects TRBV6-1 to TRBJ1-5; a possible D gene is TRBD1 (5 bases). The germline CDR1 and CDR2 sequences are MNHNS and SASEGT. There are 16 residues in the CDR3. V was pared by 2 bases and J by 7 bases, with 18 bases between. The CDR3 spells CASSERGGQGGQPQHF. For the CDR3, the DNA is TGTGCCAGCAGTGAACGGGGAGGCCAGGGCGGGCAGCCCCAGCATTTT.

This clonotype has just a few counts. The rearrangement uses TRBV25-1 and TRBJ1-2; D unresolved. The CDR3 is made up of 13 amino acids. The V and J ends lost 1 base and 7 bases respectively, with 10 bases between them. Germline CDR1 is MGHDK and CDR2 is SYGVNS. CDR3: CASSELGSVGYTF. CDR3 bases: TGTGCCAGCAGTGAATTAGGTTCGGTTGGCTACACCTTC.

The J gene is TRBJ2-5, the V gene TRBV2, with 9 positions matching TRBD1. The germline V gene encodes CDR1 SNHLY and CDR2 FYNNEI. The V and J ends lost 3 bases and 0 bases, in that order; junction bases with no gene match: 8. The CDR3 covers 17 residues. The CDR3 here is CASSEGQGFEYQETQYF. For the CDR3, the DNA is TGTGCCAGCAGTGAGGGACAGGGCTTCGAGTACCAAGAGACCCAGTACTTC.

This clonotype was counted many times. The rearrangement uses TRBV7-3 and TRBJ2-5; a possible D gene is TRBD2 (6 bases). The CDR3 sequence is 14 residues long. Trimming left V 0 bases short and J 2 bases short, with 7 bases between. Germline CDR1 and CDR2: SGHTA and FQGTGA. CDR3 sequence reads: CASSLTGGQETQYF. The CDR3 DNA reads TGTGCCAGCAGCTTAACGGGGGGACAAGAGACCCAGTACTTC. The whole variable domain, filled in from reference TRBV7-3 and TRBJ2-5, reads GAGVSQTPSNKVTEKGKYVELRCDPISGHTALYWYRQSLGQGPEFLIYFQGTGAADDSGLPNDRFFAVRPEGSVSTLKIQRTERGDSAVYLCASSLTGGQETQYFGPGTRLLVL.

J is TRBJ2-7 and V is TRBV3-1; D perhaps matches TRBD1 (6 bases). From germline, CDR1 is LGHDT and CDR2 YNNKEL (reference sequence). With 4 bases removed from V and 0 bases from J, the gap between germline ends came to 10 bases. The CDR3 totals 14 residues. The CDR3 DNA reads as TGTGCCAGCAGCCCCGGGACATTCTCCTACGAGCAGTACTTC. Translation gives CASSPGTFSYEQYF.

The rearrangement uses TRBV28 and TRBJ2-3; D gene ambiguous. The germline V and J ends were trimmed by 8 bases and 4 bases, with 16 bases remaining between them. The germline gives CDR1 MDHEN, CDR2 SYDVKM. CDR3 length: 14 amino acids. This CDR3 is CASLSIDGPDTQYF. Written as DNA, the CDR3 is TGTGCCAGCCTCTCGATTGACGGGCCAGATACGCAGTATTTT.

The rearrangement joins TRBV29-1 to TRBJ2-5; D call uncertain. In germline, CDR1 is SQVTM, CDR2 ANQGSEA. The CDR3 contains 12 residues. V lost 6 bases to trimming and J lost 7 bases, with 15 bases between them. CDR3 amino acids: CSVRASPGTQYF. For the CDR3, the DNA is TGCAGCGTGCGAGCATCCCCAGGGACCCAGTACTTC.

The chain uses TRBV30 and TRBJ1-2, with D unclear. This CDR3 has 14 residues. Trimming removed 3 bases from V and 3 bases from J, with 14 bases in between. The V gene's germline CDR1 is GTSNPN and CDR2 SVGIG (reference sequence). This CDR3 is CAWRSEWEDYGYTF. The CDR3 DNA follows: TGTGCCTGGAGGTCAGAGTGGGAGGACTATGGCTACACCTTC.

The chain couples TRBV9 to TRBJ2-7; TRBD2 agrees at 7 bases. Trimming took 4 bases from V and 7 from J; bases not matched to a gene: 2. The CDR3 sequence is 11 residues long. Germline V gene sequence: CDR1 SGDLS, CDR2 YYNGEE. In DNA form, the CDR3 reads TGTGCCAGCAGCTCGGGAGGTGAGCAGTACTTC. Encoded protein: CASSSGGEQYF.